The clone carrying this T cell receptor (beta chain) was observed a handful of times. This specimen comes from a study of T cell repertoires in cytomegalovirus infection. Using its own MiXCR run on the reads, TCRdb lists one record per CDR3 protein. The data contain some 300,000 distinct CDR3 sequences, roughly a sixth of them singletons. The CDR3 length is 14 residues. Germline V CDR1 and CDR2: SNHLY, FYNNEI. Trimming took off 6 bases at V and 3 bases at J, with 15 bases between the two ends. The rearrangement links TRBV2 to TRBJ2-7; D assignment may be TRBD1 or TRBD2 (5 bases each). Sequenced material: PBMCs. This clonotype was obtained from a human donor in good health (CMV status not recorded). Some clones in this sample may be carry-over from other donors' samples. This CDR3 is CASSHPGRNYEQYF. CDR3 coding DNA: TGTGCCAGCAGCCACCCGGGGCGGAACTACGAGCAGTACTTC.